The next 13 T cell receptor beta chains were all read from a single sample in a study of blood T cells in healthy people across ages. Then a second PCR, running roughly 7 to 12 cycles, was carried out with a sample-barcoded 5' primer and a J-beta primer mix. TCRdb re-called the 5' RACE reads through MiXCR, storing one row per CDR3 protein. The profile shows approximately 800,000 distinct CDR3 sequences, 56% of them singletons. The specimen was blood. All receptors come from a man between 35 and 55 years old in good health.

The CDR3 loop is CASSLAPNNEQFF. Here the CDR3 DNA reads TGTGCCAGCAGCTTAGCCCCTAACAATGAGCAGTTCTTC. The chain recombines TRBV11-3 with TRBJ2-1; D is unresolved. The CDR3 runs to 13 residues. Germline V gene data show CDR1 as SGHNT and CDR2 as YENEEA. The V end lost 1 base, the J end lost 5 bases, and 6 bases lay between the germline ends.

The chain combines TRBV5-1 with TRBJ1-4; 7 bases map to TRBD1. The CDR3 is 17 amino acids. Germline assignment: CDR1 SGHRS and CDR2 YFSETQ. The ends lost 0 bases at V and 2 bases at J; junction bases unmatched: 7. Written as DNA, the CDR3 is TGCGCCAGCAGCTTGGGGGTACAGGGGACGACTAATGAAAAACTGTTTTTT. Amino acid sequence: CASSLGVQGTTNEKLFF.

The rearrangement uses TRBV28 and TRBJ2-3; TRBD1 aligns across 7 bases. Germline V CDR1 and CDR2: MDHEN, SYDVKM. The CDR3 spans 16 residues. V lost 6 bases to trimming and J lost 1 base; unmatched junction nucleotides: 10. The chain's CDR3 is CASSKSIGGGTDTQYF. CDR3 nucleotide sequence: TGTGCCAGCAGCAAATCTATAGGGGGCGGCACAGATACGCAGTATTTT.

This chain joins TRBV7-2 and TRBJ2-1, with 9 bases fitting TRBD1. The CDR3 runs to 15 residues. Germline V gene data show CDR1 as SGHTA and CDR2 as FQGNSA. Trimming cost V 5 bases and J 9 bases; bases outside gene matches: 11. In DNA form, the CDR3 reads TGTGCCAGCAGCCCCACAGGGGGCAGAGGCCCTGAGCAGTTCTTC. This translates into CASSPTGGRGPEQFF.

Worth noting for this clonotype: One base away lies a much larger clone, so this may be a sequencing read error. The rearrangement uses TRBV7-2 and TRBJ2-3, with 10 nucleotides matching TRBD2. V was clipped by 3 bases and J by 0 bases; unmatched bases: 12. The CDR3 runs to 19 residues. Germline assignment: CDR1 SGHTA and CDR2 FQGNSA. This CDR3 is CASSLPLAGKTPSTDTQYF. The CDR3, as DNA: TGTGCCAGCAGCTTGCCACTAGCGGGAAAAACGCCCAGCACAGATACGCAGTATTTT.

This chain joins TRBV7-8 and TRBJ2-4; 7 positions match TRBD2. The J call may be incorrect, as the DNA end agrees better with TRBJ2-7. The CDR3 consists of 16 residues. Germline CDR1 reads SGHVS; CDR2 reads FQNEAQ. CDR3 nucleotide sequence: TGTGCCAGCAGCTTAACCTTCGGCGCTAGCGGCTACGAGCAGTACTTC. Its protein is CASSLTFGASGYEQYF.

The table lists this clonotype with a few counts. The chain recombines TRBV7-2 with TRBJ2-4; 8 bases agree with TRBD1. The DNA end is more similar to TRBJ2-7, so the J call may be wrong. The CDR3 sequence is 16 residues long. Germline V gives CDR1 SGHTA, CDR2 FQGNSA. CDR3 amino acids: CASSLAIGQGRSEQYF. DNA of the CDR3: TGTGCCAGCAGCTTAGCGATCGGACAGGGTAGGAGCGAGCAGTACTTC.

The gene calls are TRBV27 and TRBJ2-3; D uncertain. The CDR3 contains 14 residues. The germline V and J ends were trimmed by 7 bases and 3 bases, with 14 bases remaining between them. In germline, CDR1 is MNHEY, CDR2 SMNVEV (reference sequence). Written as DNA, the CDR3 is TGTGCCAGCAAGACTGCAGCTGGGACAGATACGCAGTATTTT. Its protein is CASKTAAGTDTQYF.

V usage is TRBV18 and J usage is TRBJ2-3; no reliable D call. Trimming took 5 bases from V and 6 from J, leaving 9 bases between them. In germline, CDR1 is KGHSH, CDR2 LQKENI. This CDR3 has 12 residues. This chain's CDR3 is CASSTNGDTQYF. The CDR3 bases are TGTGCCAGCTCAACCAATGGGGATACGCAGTATTTT.

In this sample, this clonotype turned up once. J is TRBJ1-2 and V is TRBV6-2 or TRBV6-3; D uncertain. Trimming shortened V by 2 bases and J by 8 bases, and 6 bases separated the two germline ends. From germline, CDR1 is MNHEY and CDR2 SVGEGT. The CDR3 is made up of 11 amino acids. The CDR3 nucleotides are TGTGCCAGCAGTTACCCACGGGGCTACACCTTC. This sequence encodes CASSYPRGYTF.

This clonotype has a handful of counts. The genes are TRBV29-1 and TRBJ2-1; D gene uncertain. This CDR3 has 11 residues. Germline V CDR1 and CDR2: SQVTM, ANQGSEA. The V gene lost 3 bases and the J gene lost 5 bases, with 5 bases spanning the gap. CDR3 nucleotide sequence: TGCAGCGTTGAGGGTAACAATGAGCAGTTCTTC. Amino acids: CSVEGNNEQFF.

The chain has TRBV6-2 or TRBV6-3 and TRBJ1-1; D unclear. CDR1 and CDR2 (germline): MNHEY, SVGEGT. The CDR3 loop spans 13 amino acids. Trimming stripped 6 bases from V and 6 bases from J, with 14 bases between. The CDR3 here is CASSGGVRPEAFF. The CDR3 nucleotides are TGTGCCAGCAGCGGCGGCGTGCGGCCTGAAGCTTTCTTT.

The chain is built from TRBV9 and TRBJ2-7, with a possible D match to TRBD1 (5 bases). This CDR3 contains 15 residues. V shed 3 bases and J shed 2 bases, with 15 bases lying between them. Germline loops: CDR1 SGDLS, CDR2 YYNGEE. The chain's CDR3 is CASSAQGVPTYEQYF. Written as DNA, the CDR3 is TGTGCCAGCAGCGCCCAAGGGGTTCCGACCTACGAGCAGTACTTC.